Below, 18 T cell receptor beta chains from the same sample are listed, as sequenced in a study of T cell responses to AZD1222 COVID-19 vaccine. TCRdb's copy holds only in-frame clones and misses some; the assay was immunoSEQ multiplex PCR. The repertoire holds about 150,000 clones, with about 91% as singletons. The sequencing here drew on peripheral blood, taken on day 0 of AZD1222 vaccination. The receptor set was obtained from an adult in good health.

Details on this clone: The sample contains more than one DNA sequence encoding this CDR3. The chain employs TRBV12-3 or TRBV12-4 and TRBJ1-1; perhaps TRBD1 as D (5 bases). CDR3 length equals 13 residues. Trimming took off 3 bases at V and 2 bases at J, with 7 bases between the two ends. The CDR3 DNA follows: TGTGCCAGCAGTTTCGGGGGAAACACTGAAGCTTTCTTT. Protein product: CASSFGGNTEAFF.

The V call is TRBV15, the J call TRBJ1-2; 7 positions match TRBD1. V trimming: 3 bases; J trimming: 8 bases; junction bases outside the gene matches: 18. The CDR3 covers 17 residues. Germline V lookup: CDR1 LNHNV, CDR2 YYDKDF (reference sequence). The CDR3 region is CATSSIFLRTGVPGYTF. The CDR3 DNA reads as TGTGCCACCAGCAGCATTTTTCTCCGGACAGGCGTTCCAGGCTACACCTTC.

The chain is built from TRBV25-1 and TRBJ1-3; D ambiguous. The CDR3 is 16 amino acids. Germline V lookup: CDR1 MGHDK, CDR2 SYGVNS. Trimming removed 7 bases at V and 0 bases at J, with 16 bases between. DNA for the CDR3: TGTGCCAGCACTCCCGGAGGTCGGTACTCTGGAAACACCATATATTTT. It yields the protein CASTPGGRYSGNTIYF.

The V gene is TRBV12-5, the J gene TRBJ2-7, with 8 bases lining up with TRBD2. This CDR3 spans 14 amino acids. Trimming at V came to 3 bases and at J to 2 bases, leaving 3 bases not matched to a gene. The germline V gene encodes CDR1 LGHNT and CDR2 FRNRAP. The CDR3 sequence: CASGFTGGAYEQYF. For the CDR3, the DNA is TGTGCTAGTGGTTTTACCGGGGGGGCCTACGAGCAGTACTTC.

This chain uses TRBV14 with TRBJ2-7; 7 bases are shared with TRBD1. The CDR3 is 14 amino acids. Germline V gives CDR1 SGHDN, CDR2 FVKESK. J lost 3 bases, V lost 4 bases, and 6 bases had no gene match. The CDR3 reads CASSLNTGDYEQYF. The CDR3 coding sequence is TGTGCCAGCAGCCTGAATACAGGGGACTACGAGCAGTACTTC.

This chain links TRBV7-8 with TRBJ2-5; the D gene is possibly TRBD2 (5 bases). The CDR3 is made up of 12 amino acids. The germline gives CDR1 SGHVS, CDR2 FQNEAQ. Deletions cut 3 bases from V and 7 bases from J, with 9 bases between. CDR3 DNA sequence: TGTGCCAGCAGCTTTACCCGGGGGACCCAGTACTTC. Residues: CASSFTRGTQYF.

The chain recombines TRBV7-2 with TRBJ1-5; D is uncertain. Germline values: CDR1 SGHTA, CDR2 FQGNSA. V gave up 1 base and J gave up 0 bases, with 7 bases separating them. The length of the CDR3 is 15 residues. The DNA for the CDR3 is TGTGCCAGCAGCTTAGTCGTAAATAGCAATCAGCCCCAGCATTTT. Its translation is CASSLVVNSNQPQHF.

The chain uses TRBV12-3 or TRBV12-4 and TRBJ2-1; D is unresolved. The length of the CDR3 is 12 residues. V was clipped by 3 bases and J by 8 bases, with 8 bases between them. The CDR3 bases are TGTGCCAGCAGTTTGAGTCGCGATGAGCAGTTCTTC. Amino acid sequence: CASSLSRDEQFF.

J is TRBJ1-2 and V is TRBV19, with D perhaps matching TRBD1 (5 bases). This CDR3 spans 13 amino acids. In germline, CDR1 is LNHDA, CDR2 SQIVND (reference sequence). With 7 bases removed from V and 5 bases from J, the gap between germline ends came to 14 bases. The CDR3 nucleotides read TGTGCCAGTAAATTTTCGGAGGGGTATGGCTACACCTTC. Encoded protein: CASKFSEGYGYTF.

The table lists this clone with many counts. The chain has TRBV11-1 and TRBJ1-3; no clear D gene. Trimming took off 5 bases at V and 4 bases at J, with 18 bases between the two ends. Per germline, CDR1 SGHAT and CDR2 FQDESV (reference sequence). This CDR3 is built from 16 residues. The CDR3 loop reads CASSDPSAAVGNTIYF. The CDR3 nucleotides are TGTGCCAGCAGCGATCCGTCCGCTGCTGTGGGAAACACCATATATTTT.

This clone was detected only once. The gene calls are TRBV9 and TRBJ1-3, with D perhaps matching TRBD1 (5 bases). Trimming took off 5 bases at V and 3 bases at J, with 12 bases between the two ends. Per germline, CDR1 SGDLS and CDR2 YYNGEE. This CDR3 region has 14 residues. Here the CDR3 reads CASSDGGYGNTIYF. The CDR3 DNA follows: TGTGCCAGCAGTGATGGGGGGTATGGAAACACCATATATTTT.

The chain links TRBV2 to TRBJ1-4; D gene unclear. The length of the CDR3 is 11 residues. Germline V gene data show CDR1 as SNHLY and CDR2 as FYNNEI. V was pared by 8 bases and J by 5 bases, with 6 bases between. CDR3 in amino acids: CASRLNEKLFF. CDR3 in DNA: TGTGCCAGCCGCCTGAATGAAAAACTGTTTTTT.

The rearrangement links TRBV2 to TRBJ1-3, with D maybe TRBD1 (6 bases). The V and J ends lost 4 bases and 1 base respectively, with 8 bases between them. Germline-derived CDR1 and CDR2 are SNHLY and FYNNEI. The length of the CDR3 is 14 residues. For the CDR3, the DNA is TGTGCCAGCAGTGCTCAGGGGTCTGGAAACACCATATATTTT. Protein: CASSAQGSGNTIYF.

In its sample, this clone was seen once. This chain links TRBV5-1 with TRBJ2-6; D gene uncertain. Germline V gene data show CDR1 as SGHRS and CDR2 as YFSETQ. The ends were cut back, 0 bases at V and 0 bases at J, with 13 bases in the middle. CDR3 length: 18 residues. CDR3 coding DNA: TGCGCCAGCAGCTTGGTTCTTAGCCGGAGCTCTGGGGCCAACGTCCTGACTTTC. Amino acid sequence: CASSLVLSRSSGANVLTF.

The J gene is TRBJ1-1, the V gene TRBV6-6; D is uncertain. Germline values: CDR1 MNHNY, CDR2 SVGAGI (reference sequence). Trimming took 0 bases from V and 1 from J, leaving 6 bases between them. The CDR3 contains 14 residues. The chain's CDR3 is CASSYSAGNTEAFF. Here the CDR3 DNA reads TGTGCCAGCAGTTACTCGGCAGGGAACACTGAAGCTTTCTTT.

The gene calls are TRBV19 and TRBJ1-6, with a tentative D call TRBD1 (5 bases). Germline V gives CDR1 LNHDA, CDR2 SQIVND (reference sequence). With 10 bases removed from V and 9 bases from J, the gap between germline ends came to 19 bases. The length of the CDR3 is 14 residues. CDR3 region: CATHKGRDGSPLHF. The CDR3, as DNA: TGTGCCACCCACAAAGGCAGGGACGGTTCACCCCTCCACTTT.

The genes are TRBV7-9 and TRBJ1-2; D is perhaps TRBD1 (5 bases). In germline, CDR1 is SEHNR, CDR2 FQNEAQ (reference sequence). V was clipped by 5 bases and J by 1 base, with 14 bases between them. This CDR3 is built from 15 residues. The CDR3 DNA sequence: TGTGCCAGCAGCCAACTGGGGACCCTTAACTATGGCTACACCTTC. It translates to CASSQLGTLNYGYTF. Together with reference TRBV7-9 and TRBJ1-2, the CDR3 gives the full variable domain: DTGVSQNPRHKITKRGQNVTFRCDPISEHNRLYWYRQTLGQGPEFLTYFQNEAQLEKSRLLSDRFSAERPKGSFSTLEIQRTEQGDSAMYLCASSQLGTLNYGYTFGSGTRLTVV.

This clone was observed a single time. CDR3 DNA sequence: TGTGCCAGCAGCTTGGTGCCCATTACGACTCTCCCCTTTAAATACGAGCAGTACTTC. Translated: CASSLVPITTLPFKYEQYF. This chain links TRBV7-8 with TRBJ2-7; D uncertain. CDR3 length equals 19 residues. V was shortened by 3 bases and J by 4 bases, with 28 bases between the two germline ends. CDR1 is SGHVS and CDR2 is FQNEAQ in the germline V gene.